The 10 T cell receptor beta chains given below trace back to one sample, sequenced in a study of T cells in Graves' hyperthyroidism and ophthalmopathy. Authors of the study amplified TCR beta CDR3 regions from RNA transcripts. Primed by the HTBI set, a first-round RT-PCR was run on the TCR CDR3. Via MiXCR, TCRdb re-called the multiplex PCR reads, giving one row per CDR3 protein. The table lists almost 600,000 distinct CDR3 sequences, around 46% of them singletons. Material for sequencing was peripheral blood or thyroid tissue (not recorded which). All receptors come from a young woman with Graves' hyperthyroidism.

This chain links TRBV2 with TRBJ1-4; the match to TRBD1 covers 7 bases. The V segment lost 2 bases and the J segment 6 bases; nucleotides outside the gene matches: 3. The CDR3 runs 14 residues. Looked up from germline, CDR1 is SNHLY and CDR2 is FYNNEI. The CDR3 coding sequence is TGTGCCAGCAGTGAACAGGGGGTGGATGAAAAACTGTTTTTT. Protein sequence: CASSEQGVDEKLFF. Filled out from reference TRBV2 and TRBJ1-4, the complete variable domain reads EPEVTQTPSHQVTQMGQEVILRCVPISNHLYFYWYRQILGQKVEFLVSFYNNEISEKSEIFDDQFSVERPDGSNFTLKIRSTKLEDSAMYFCASSEQGVDEKLFFGSGTQLSVL.

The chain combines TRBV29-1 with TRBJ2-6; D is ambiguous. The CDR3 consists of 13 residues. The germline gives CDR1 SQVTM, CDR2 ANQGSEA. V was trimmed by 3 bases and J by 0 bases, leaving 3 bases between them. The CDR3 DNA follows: TGCAGCGTTGACTACTCTGGGGCCAACGTCCTGACTTTC. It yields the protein CSVDYSGANVLTF.

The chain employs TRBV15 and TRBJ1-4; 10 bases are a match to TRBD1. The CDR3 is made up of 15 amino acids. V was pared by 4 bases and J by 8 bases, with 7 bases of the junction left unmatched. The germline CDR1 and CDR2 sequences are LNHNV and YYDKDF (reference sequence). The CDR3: CATSIGTGVGEKLFF. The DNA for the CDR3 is TGTGCCACCAGCATCGGGACAGGGGTGGGGGAAAAACTGTTTTTT.

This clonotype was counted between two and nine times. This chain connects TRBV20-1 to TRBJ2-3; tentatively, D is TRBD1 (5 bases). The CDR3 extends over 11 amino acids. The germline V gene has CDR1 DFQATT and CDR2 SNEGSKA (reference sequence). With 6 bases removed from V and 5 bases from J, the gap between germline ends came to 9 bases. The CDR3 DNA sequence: TGCAGTGCGCTCAGGGAAGATACGCAGTATTTT. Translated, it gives CSALREDTQYF.

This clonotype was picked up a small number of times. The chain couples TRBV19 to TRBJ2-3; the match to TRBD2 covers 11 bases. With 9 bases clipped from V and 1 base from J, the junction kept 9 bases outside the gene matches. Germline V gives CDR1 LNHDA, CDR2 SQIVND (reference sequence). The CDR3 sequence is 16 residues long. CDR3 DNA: TGTGCCAGCACCCCCGTACTAGCGGGAGGCACAGATACGCAGTATTTT. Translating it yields CASTPVLAGGTDTQYF.

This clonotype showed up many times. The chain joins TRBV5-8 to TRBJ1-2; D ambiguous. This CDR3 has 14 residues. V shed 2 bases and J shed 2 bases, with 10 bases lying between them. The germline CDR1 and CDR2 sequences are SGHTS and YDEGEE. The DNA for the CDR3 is TGTGCCAGCAGCTTTCAAGGGAGGAACTATGGCTACACCTTC. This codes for CASSFQGRNYGYTF.

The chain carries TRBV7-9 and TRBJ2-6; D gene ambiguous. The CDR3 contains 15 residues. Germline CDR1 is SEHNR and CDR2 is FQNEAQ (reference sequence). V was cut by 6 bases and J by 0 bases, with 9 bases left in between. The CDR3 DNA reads TGTGCCAGCAGAGGGCGGAGCTCTGGGGCCAACGTCCTGACTTTC. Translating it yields CASRGRSSGANVLTF.

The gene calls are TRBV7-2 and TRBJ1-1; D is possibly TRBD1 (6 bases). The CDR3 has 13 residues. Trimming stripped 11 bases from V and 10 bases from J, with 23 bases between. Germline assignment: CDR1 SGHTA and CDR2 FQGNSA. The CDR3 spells CASYPTGSLIAFF. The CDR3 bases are TGTGCCTCCTATCCCACAGGGTCCCTGATAGCTTTCTTT.

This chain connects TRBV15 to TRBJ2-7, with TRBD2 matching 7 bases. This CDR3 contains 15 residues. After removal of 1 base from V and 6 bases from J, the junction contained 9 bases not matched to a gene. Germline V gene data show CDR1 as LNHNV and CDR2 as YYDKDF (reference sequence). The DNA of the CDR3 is TGTGCCACCAGCAGAGGCGCCGGGAGGTATGGCGAGCAGTACTTC. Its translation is CATSRGAGRYGEQYF. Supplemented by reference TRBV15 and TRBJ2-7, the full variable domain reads DAMVIQNPRYQVTQFGKPVTLSCSQTLNHNVMYWYQQKSSQAPKLLFHYYDKDFNNEADTPDNFQSRRPNTSFCFLDIRSPGLGDTAMYLCATSRGAGRYGEQYFGPGTRLTVT.

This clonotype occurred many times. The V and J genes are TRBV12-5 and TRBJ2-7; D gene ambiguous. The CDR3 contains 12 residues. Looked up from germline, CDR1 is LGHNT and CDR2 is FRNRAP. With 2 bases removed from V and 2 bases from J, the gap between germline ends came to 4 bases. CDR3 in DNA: TGTGCTAGTGGTTTGCCGCCCTACGAGCAGTACTTC. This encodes CASGLPPYEQYF.